These 3 T cell receptor beta chains were sequenced from one sample in a study of post-analysis software for immune sequencing data. Study-wide points: TRBV5-6, TRBV5-1 and TRBV20-1 belonged to a set of about 5 TRBV segments that were more frequent in patients than controls.

Unique-molecular-identifier-tagged TCR beta cDNA libraries were used. A single record per CDR3 protein comes from TCRdb applying MiXCR to the PCR reads. The sample includes some 700,000 distinct CDR3 sequences, approximately 60% of them seen just once. Antigen specificity for these receptors is unknown. The sample was blood. Receptor source: a girl aged 2 to 10 with multiple sclerosis.

Notes on this clonotype: The junction differs from germline at one of its ends, possibly a read error. The rearrangement uses TRBV10-1 and TRBJ1-2; 9 positions agree with TRBD1. Germline assignment: CDR1 WNHNN and CDR2 SYGVQD (reference sequence). The CDR3 consists of 19 residues. The chain's CDR3 is CASSDSPGTGSNSGYGYTF. The DNA for the CDR3 is TGCGCCAGCAGTGACTCCCCCGGGACAGGGAGCAATTCGGGCTATGGTTACACCTTC.

V and J are TRBV4-2 and TRBJ2-1; 9 bases agree with TRBD2. CDR1 LGHNA and CDR2 YNFKEQ come from the germline V gene. V lost 0 bases and J lost 1; bases outside the gene matches: 4. This CDR3 contains 17 residues. CDR3: CASSQDRLAGSYNEQFF. DNA of the CDR3: TGTGCCAGCAGCCAAGATCGGCTAGCGGGATCCTACAATGAGCAGTTCTTC.

This clonotype has just one count. The genes are TRBV11-1 and TRBJ1-2; tentatively, D is TRBD1 (6 bases). The CDR3 length is 15 residues. The V and J ends lost 4 bases and 4 bases respectively, with 16 bases between them. Germline values: CDR1 SGHAT, CDR2 FQDESV (reference sequence). The CDR3 protein is CASSYGQGKFYGYTF. The CDR3 DNA reads TGTGCCAGCAGCTACGGCCAGGGGAAGTTCTATGGCTACACCTTC.